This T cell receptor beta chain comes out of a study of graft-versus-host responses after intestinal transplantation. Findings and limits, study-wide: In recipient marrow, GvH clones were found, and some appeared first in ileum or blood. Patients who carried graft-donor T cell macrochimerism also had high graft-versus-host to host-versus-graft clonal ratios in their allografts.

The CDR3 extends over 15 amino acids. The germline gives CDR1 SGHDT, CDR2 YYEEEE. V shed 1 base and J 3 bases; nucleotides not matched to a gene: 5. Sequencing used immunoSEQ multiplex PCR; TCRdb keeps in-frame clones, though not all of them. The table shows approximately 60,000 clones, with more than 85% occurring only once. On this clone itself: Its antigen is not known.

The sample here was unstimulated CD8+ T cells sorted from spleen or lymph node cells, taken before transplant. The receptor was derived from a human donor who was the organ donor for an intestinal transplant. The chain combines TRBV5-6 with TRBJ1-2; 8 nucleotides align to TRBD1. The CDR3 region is CASSLSGGMYYGYTF. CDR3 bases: TGTGCCAGCAGCTTGTCAGGGGGCATGTACTATGGCTACACCTTC.